This TCR beta chain is drawn from a study of glioma-infiltrating T cells. Study conclusions and caveats: Tissue-blood divergence was below expectation in non-neoplastic patients, above in gliomas. Only very few CDR3 sequences appeared in both tissue and blood.

TCR alpha and beta CDR3 regions were amplified from RNA using iRepertoire nested multiplex PCR. Tissue mRNA or PBMC total RNA, about 85-400 ng, went into one-step reverse transcription and amplification. MiXCR was run by TCRdb on the multiplex PCR reads, yielding one entry per CDR3 protein. The sample records 150,000 to 200,000 distinct CDR3 sequences, 25% to 35% being singletons. A word on this clonotype: The antigen remains undetermined.

Trimming took 7 bases from V and 1 from J, leaving 13 bases between them. Germline loops: CDR1 SEHNR, CDR2 FQNEAQ (reference sequence). The CDR3 length is 14 residues. V and J are TRBV7-9 and TRBJ1-1, with D unclear. The sequence was obtained from a human donor with low-grade glioma or glioblastoma, undergoing nonglioma brain surgery, or in good health (not recorded which). Sequenced input: glioma tissue, nonneoplastic brain tissue, or PBMCs (not recorded which). The CDR3 region is CASKLPAGNTEAFF. CDR3 DNA sequence: TGTGCCAGCAAGCTTCCTGCGGGGAACACTGAAGCTTTCTTT.